This T cell receptor beta chain was recovered during a study of control samples from healthy donors and cancer patients (dated by TCRdb to 2018 to 2020). The library came from the immunoSEQ multiplex PCR assay. TCRdb took this table from immuneACCESS and kept in-frame rearrangements with V and J called. Such tables lack part of the clones; where checked against another copy, unresolved V genes explain under half of the gap, and the rest is unexplained. A total of 100,000 to 150,000 clones appear in this sample, roughly 91% of them only once. The top ten hold 1.7% of the sample. Worth noting for this clone: The clone's antigen remains unknown. No qualities accompany the bases; no much larger clone lies one base away.

The CDR3 holds 16 amino acids from the cysteine to the phenylalanine. CDR3 DNA only is kept here, 48 bases in frame from base 1. After removal of 2 bases from V and 5 bases from J, the junction retains 12 bases not matched to a gene. The germline V gene (reference sequence) yields GTSNPN for CDR1 and SVGIG for CDR2. This sequence was found in a man aged 45 to 65 with head and neck cancer. The rearrangement joined TRBV30 to TRBJ1-1; TRBD1 lines up with 9 middle nucleotides. The sequenced sample consisted of PBMCs. The CDR3 reads CAWSPKPGQGRTEAFF. The DNA sequence is given as TGTGCCTGGAGTCCCAAACCCGGACAGGGGAGGACTGAAGCTTTCTTT.